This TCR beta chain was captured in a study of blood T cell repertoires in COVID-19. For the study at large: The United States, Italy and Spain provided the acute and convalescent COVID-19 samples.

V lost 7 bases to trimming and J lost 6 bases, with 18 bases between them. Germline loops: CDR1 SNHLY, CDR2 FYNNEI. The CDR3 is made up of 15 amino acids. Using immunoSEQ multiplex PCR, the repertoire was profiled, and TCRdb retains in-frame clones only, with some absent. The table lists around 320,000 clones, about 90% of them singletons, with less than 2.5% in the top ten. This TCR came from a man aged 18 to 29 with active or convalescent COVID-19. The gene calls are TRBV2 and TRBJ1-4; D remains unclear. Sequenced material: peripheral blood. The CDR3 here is CASKDGGGSYEKLFF. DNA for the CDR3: TGTGCCAGCAAGGATGGTGGCGGGAGCTATGAAAAACTGTTTTTT.